This is a list of T cell receptor beta chains from one sample in a study of blood T cell repertoires in COVID-19. Data came from immunoSEQ multiplex PCR; TCRdb stores just in-frame clones and leaves some out. Among around 95,000 clones, 80% to 95% were seen once, and the ten largest hold roughly 2.1%. Sample: peripheral blood. These receptors were obtained from a man in his fifties or sixties with active COVID-19. CDR3s include the opening cysteine and the closing phenylalanine or tryptophan. Each record gives: V gene, J gene, clone size, D gene, CDR3 protein, CDR3 DNA. A D gene is named only where the DNA matches it firmly. Some rows have no size entry. The others give once, few or many, or a class for an expanded clone.

>TRBV19|TRBJ2-1|NA|NA
CASSIGGIGYNEQFF
TGTGCCAGTAGTATTGGCGGGATAGGGTACAATGAGCAGTTCTTC
>TRBV7-8|TRBJ1-1|NA|NA
CASSLVTGNTEAFF
TGTGCCAGCAGCTTAGTCACAGGGAACACTGAAGCTTTCTTT
>TRBV6-5|TRBJ2-7|NA|NA
CASHPGHHFYEQYF
TGTGCCAGCCACCCGGGACACCACTTCTACGAGCAGTACTTC
>TRBV19|TRBJ2-5|NA|TRBD2
CASSTRLAGLQETQYF
TGTGCCAGTAGTACACGACTAGCGGGCCTCCAAGAGACCCAGTACTTC
>TRBV11-2|TRBJ1-1|NA|NA
CASSLVQGNTEAFF
TGTGCCAGCAGCTTAGTGCAGGGCAACACTGAAGCTTTCTTT
>TRBV30|TRBJ1-5|NA|NA
CAWSDLGGAQPQHF
TGTGCCTGGAGTGACCTAGGGGGGGCTCAGCCCCAGCATTTT
>TRBV28|TRBJ2-7|NA|NA
CASSPPTGTSYEQYF
TGTGCCAGCAGTCCTCCGACAGGTACAAGCTACGAGCAGTACTTC
>TRBV2|TRBJ1-1|few|TRBD1
CASTTGERAEAFF
TGTGCCAGCACAACAGGGGAAAGGGCTGAAGCTTTCTTT
>TRBV5-4|TRBJ2-2|NA|NA
CASSYRAGTGELFF
TGTGCCAGCAGCTACCGGGCGGGCACCGGGGAGCTGTTTTTT
>TRBV5-4|TRBJ2-1|NA|TRBD2
CASSWGTSGANEQFF
TGTGCCAGCAGCTGGGGGACTAGCGGGGCCAATGAGCAGTTCTTC
>TRBV24-1|TRBJ2-1|NA|NA
CATSGAGNNEQFF
TGTGCCACCAGTGGAGCAGGGAACAATGAGCAGTTCTTC
>TRBV5-1|TRBJ2-7|NA|TRBD1
CASSLTPGQPIYEQYF
TGCGCCAGCAGCTTGACCCCGGGACAGCCCATATACGAGCAGTACTTC
>TRBV5-6|TRBJ1-2|few|NA
CASSRAGRGDYGYTF
TGTGCCAGCAGCCGGGCTGGGAGGGGGGACTATGGCTACACCTTC
>TRBV11-3|TRBJ2-2|NA|NA
CASSLDLWLVQQGNTGELFF
TGTGCCAGCAGCTTAGATCTATGGTTAGTTCAACAGGGAAACACCGGGGAGCTGTTTTTT
>TRBV27|TRBJ2-1|NA|NA
CASSETYNEQFF
TGTGCCAGCAGCGAGACCTACAATGAGCAGTTCTTC
>TRBV14|TRBJ2-1|NA|TRBD2
CASSHLGGTTSGRGREQFF
TGTGCCAGCAGCCACCTGGGGGGGACAACTAGCGGGAGGGGTCGGGAGCAGTTCTTC
>TRBV19|TRBJ2-5|NA|NA
CASRSGETQYF
TGTGCCAGCAGGTCGGGGGAGACCCAGTACTTC
>TRBV11-2|TRBJ1-1|few|TRBD1
CASSLWTGAMNTEAFF
TGTGCCAGCAGCCTATGGACAGGGGCCATGAACACTGAAGCTTTCTTT
>TRBV5-4|TRBJ2-5|once|TRBD2
CASSPLAGEAGTQYF
TGTGCCAGCAGCCCATTAGCGGGGGAAGCAGGGACCCAGTACTTC
>TRBV6-2/TRBV6-3|TRBJ1-2|NA|NA
CASSYSITGSPTGYTF
TGTGCCAGCAGTTACTCGATTACAGGGAGCCCCACGGGCTACACCTTC
>TRBV19|TRBJ1-3|NA|TRBD1
CASRPTGGDGNTIYF
TGTGCCAGTAGGCCGACAGGGGGCGACGGAAACACCATATATTTT
>TRBV6-5|TRBJ2-4|NA|NA
CASRTGTDKNIQYF
TGTGCCAGCAGAACCGGGACTGACAAAAACATTCAGTACTTC
>TRBV5-1|TRBJ2-1|NA|TRBD2
CASSLGLAGFDEQFF
TGCGCCAGCAGCTTGGGACTAGCGGGATTTGATGAGCAGTTCTTC
>TRBV6-5|TRBJ1-1|NA|TRBD1
CASSPDRVGTEAFF
TGTGCCAGCAGCCCAGACAGGGTGGGCACTGAAGCTTTCTTT
>TRBV7-9|TRBJ2-5|NA|NA
CASSLGGRPGETQYF
TGTGCCAGCAGCTTAGGAGGGCGACCGGGAGAGACCCAGTACTTC
>TRBV30|TRBJ1-4|NA|TRBD1
CAWSVGQGQKLFF
TGTGCCTGGAGTGTGGGACAGGGTCAAAAACTGTTTTTT
>TRBV2|TRBJ2-2|NA|TRBD2
CASRLLAGGQGGELFF
TGTGCCAGCAGGCTACTAGCGGGAGGACAGGGGGGGGAGCTGTTTTTT
>TRBV11-1|TRBJ1-2|NA|NA
CASSLLQGNGGYTF
TGTGCCAGCAGCCTACTTCAGGGTAACGGCGGCTACACCTTC
>TRBV5-5|TRBJ1-6|few|NA
CASSYRETSNSPLHF
TGTGCCAGCAGCTACAGGGAAACCTCTAATTCACCCCTCCACTTT
>TRBV7-3|TRBJ2-3|NA|TRBD2
CASSLLGSGDTDTQYF
TGTGCCAGCAGCCTCCTGGGTAGCGGGGATACAGATACGCAGTATTTT
>TRBV28|TRBJ1-2|NA|NA
CATITGTMNHGYTF
TGTGCCACCATAACCGGGACAATGAACCATGGCTACACCTTC
>TRBV11-2|TRBJ2-3|NA|TRBD2
CASSLRRTSGDTQYF
TGTGCCAGCAGCTTAAGGCGGACTAGCGGGGATACGCAGTATTTT
>TRBV7-3|TRBJ2-2|NA|TRBD2
CASSLMSGGTGELFF
TGTGCCAGCAGCTTAATGAGCGGGGGTACCGGGGAGCTGTTTTTT
>TRBV5-1|TRBJ1-1|once|TRBD1
CASSWGDRGVTEAFF
TGCGCCAGCAGCTGGGGGGACAGGGGTGTAACTGAAGCTTTCTTT
>TRBV19|TRBJ2-3|NA|NA
CASSTGRGPNTDTQYF
TGTGCCAGTAGTACCGGTCGAGGCCCCAACACAGATACGCAGTATTTT
>TRBV7-9|TRBJ1-2|NA|TRBD1
CASSPGTANYGYTF
TGTGCCAGCAGCCCCGGGACAGCTAACTATGGCTACACCTTC
>TRBV12-3/TRBV12-4|TRBJ1-1|NA|NA
CASYSLRGTEAFF
TGTGCCAGCTACTCCCTTCGCGGCACTGAAGCTTTCTTT
>TRBV11-2|TRBJ2-7|NA|TRBD2
CASSLWGLAAYEQYF
TGTGCCAGCAGCTTATGGGGACTAGCGGCCTACGAGCAGTACTTC
>TRBV9|TRBJ1-3|NA|NA
CASSVEAGRTLGGNTIYF
TGTGCCAGCAGCGTAGAGGCAGGAAGGACACTGGGAGGAAACACCATATATTTT
>TRBV9|TRBJ2-6|NA|NA
CASSPSRGRSGANVLTF
TGTGCCAGCAGCCCCTCCAGGGGTAGGTCTGGGGCCAACGTCCTGACTTTC
>TRBV6-6|TRBJ1-5|NA|NA
CASSRLLEPQHF
TGTGCCAGCAGTCGACTATTGGAGCCCCAGCATTTT
>TRBV11-2|TRBJ2-1|once|NA
CASSPNRNEQFF
TGTGCCAGCAGCCCAAATCGGAATGAGCAGTTCTTC
>TRBV5-1|TRBJ1-4|NA|TRBD1
CASSLNRGEKLFF
TGCGCCAGCAGCTTAAACAGGGGTGAAAAACTGTTTTTT
>TRBV4-1|TRBJ2-7|NA|NA
CASSHRQSYEQYF
TGCGCCAGCAGCCACAGACAGTCCTACGAGCAGTACTTC
>TRBV30|TRBJ2-1|NA|NA
CAWRVADDNEQFF
TGTGCCTGGAGGGTAGCGGACGACAATGAGCAGTTCTTC
>TRBV21-1|TRBJ2-5|NA|NA
CASSRTSEETQYF
TGTGCCAGCAGCAGGACTAGCGAAGAGACCCAGTACTTC
>TRBV5-6|TRBJ1-2|few|NA
CASSALSRGNYGYTF
TGTGCCAGCAGCGCCTTGAGTCGCGGAAACTATGGCTACACCTTC
>TRBV20-1|TRBJ1-5|NA|NA
CSASMGANQPQHF
TGCAGTGCTAGTATGGGGGCCAATCAGCCCCAGCATTTT
>TRBV27|TRBJ1-1|NA|NA
CASSSAGINTEAFF
TGTGCCAGCAGTTCGGCAGGGATCAACACTGAAGCTTTCTTT
>TRBV6-6|TRBJ2-5|NA|NA
CASSYAETQYF
TGTGCCAGCAGTTACGCGGAGACCCAGTACTTC
>TRBV5-5|TRBJ2-3|NA|TRBD1
CASSLGQGRRTDTQYF
TGTGCCAGCAGCTTGGGACAGGGCCGAAGGACAGATACGCAGTATTTT
>TRBV5-1|TRBJ2-7|NA|TRBD2
CASSPSGGASYEQYF
TGCGCCAGCAGCCCTAGCGGGGGGGCCTCCTACGAGCAGTACTTC
>TRBV5-1|TRBJ2-1|NA|NA
CASSSGGWEQFF
TGCGCCAGCAGTTCCGGAGGATGGGAGCAGTTCTTC
>TRBV12-3/TRBV12-4|TRBJ1-1|NA|TRBD1
CASSTGQGAEAFF
TGTGCCAGCAGTACCGGACAGGGGGCCGAAGCTTTCTTT
>TRBV30|TRBJ1-2|NA|NA
CAWSFSSNSNYGYTF
TGTGCCTGGAGTTTTTCGTCAAACTCTAACTATGGCTACACCTTC